This section outlines one TCR beta chain sequence together with its context. This clone's antigen is unknown. Per-base qualities were not stored, and no clone one base away is much larger. The cysteine opens and the phenylalanine closes a CDR3 of 15 amino acids. Only CDR3 DNA remains: 45 bases, in frame from the first base. V is pared back by 5 bases and J by 0 bases, with 14 bases lying between the germline termini. Sequences SGHTA (CDR1) and FQGNSA (CDR2) are obtained from the germline V gene. The method was the immunoSEQ multiplex PCR assay. Following the manufacturer's protocol, the hsTCRB Kit was used to amplify rearranged TCR beta chain sequences. Sequencing of TCRB libraries was carried out on an Illumina MiSeq. The paper's processing steps were these. The kit vendor's proprietary platform handled demultiplexing, trimming and gene mapping. Imported from immuneACCESS, the table was reduced by TCRdb to in-frame sequences with V and J called. These copies leave out some clones; in studies compared against another copy, an unresolved V gene accounts for under half, and the cause of the remainder is not known. The V and J calls and clone size were taken over from that table, and D and trimming were inferred from the DNA. This sample is represented by 35,000 to 50,000 clones; 85% to 95% of them were singletons. Clones ranked in the top ten supply about 2.4% of the sample.

What this sample's time point label stands for: week 35, safety follow-up. Every vaccine dose consisted of 300 ug of a 20-mer mutant IDH1 peptide in Montanide, administered subcutaneously together with topical imiquimod. Patients received eight vaccinations in weeks 1, 3, 5, 7, 11, 15, 19 and 23, corresponding to visits V03 through V10. All donors had newly diagnosed IDH1-mutant astrocytomas of WHO grade 3 or 4 that showed loss of nuclear ATRX. The samples were drawn from NOA16, a multicentre, single-arm, open-label phase I trial in Germany that tested a mutant IDH1 peptide vaccine in humans for the first time. Genomic DNA for TCRB sequencing was extracted from EDTA blood using the DNeasy Blood and Tissue Kit. This entry belongs to a study of a mutant IDH1 vaccine in newly diagnosed glioma (dated by TCRdb to about 2021). With regard to the full study: Vaccination began 4-6 weeks after radiotherapy alone, or alongside temozolomide cycles in the chemotherapy-containing groups. The week-35 safety follow-up took place at visit V12, and the week-47 end of study took place at visit V13. Longitudinal TCRB deep sequencing was performed for about 25 treated patients wherever samples were available for exploratory analyses. The approximately 32 treated patients were approximately 62% male and roughly 40% female, with a mean age of about 43 years. Before enrollment, most patients had been given radiochemotherapy with temozolomide as standard therapy, while the rest had received either radiotherapy alone or temozolomide alone. Six visits were used for peripheral blood collection: V03 (baseline), V05, V07, V10, V12 and V13. The full study reports these points: Availability determined which PBMC samples were chosen for TCRB deep sequencing. Pseudoprogression seemed to be unrelated to changes in the top peripheral T cell clonotypes found by TCRB sequencing. Across multiple MHC alleles, vaccine-induced immune responses were seen in approximately 93% of patients. The authors noted that analyses of patient blood samples could not be reproduced because of sample limitations.

The source material was PBMCs, sampled from a glioma patient whose treatment included an IDH1 peptide vaccine. This clonotype was sampled from a man aged 45 to 65 with glioma. The sequence joins TRBV7-2 to TRBJ2-7, and TRBD1 may be the D gene, going by 6 matching bases. The DNA sequence is TGTGCCAGCAGCACAAACAGGGCAACCTCCTACGAGCAGTACTTC. This is translated as CASSTNRATSYEQYF.